This record concerns one TCR beta chain sequence. Sequencing libraries for TCR beta were prepared with iRepertoire HTBI primers and Arm-PCR of CDR3 regions. From the multiplex PCR reads, TCRdb called clonotypes with MiXCR, one entry per CDR3 protein. The repertoire holds around 400,000 distinct CDR3 sequences, with less than 25% as singletons. These data come from a study of regulatory T cells in long-lasting Graves disease. Sample time point: persistent/refractory GD, antithyroid drugs over 5 years with positive TRAb. Scientists built the TCR library using RNA that was extracted from PBMCs. This CDR3 has 13 residues. Trimming shortened V by 5 bases and J by 0 bases, and 9 bases separated the two germline ends. The germline V gene has CDR1 DFQATT and CDR2 SNEGSKA (reference sequence).

The chain couples TRBV20-1 to TRBJ2-3; D is unresolved. The clonotype originates from a female donor with Graves disease. The starting material was peripheral blood mononuclear cells (PBMCs), obtained when the disease was refractory, from a patient treated with antithyroid drugs. CDR3 residues: CSAFSTSTDTQYF. Here the CDR3 DNA reads TGCAGTGCTTTCAGTACTAGCACAGATACGCAGTATTTT.